The 21 T cell receptor beta chains below all came from one sample that was sequenced in a study of blood T cells in healthy people across ages. The use of a sample-barcoded 5' primer and a J-beta primer mix characterized a second PCR of about 6 to 12 cycles. TCRdb re-called the 5' RACE reads through MiXCR, storing one row per CDR3 protein. The sample consists of 1.5 million to 2 million distinct CDR3 sequences, 30% to 40% of them appearing once. Sequenced: blood. Receptors originate from a woman younger than 45 in good health.

This clonotype was detected a few times. The chain employs TRBV28 and TRBJ2-1, with D perhaps assigned TRBD1 or TRBD2 (6 bases each). CDR3 length: 14 amino acids. Germline CDR1 and CDR2: MDHEN and SYDVKM. V dropped 4 bases and J dropped 8 bases, with 15 bases sitting between them. The CDR3 DNA reads TGTGCCAGCAGTTCCGTCCTGGGGGGCGATGAGCAGTTCTTC. This gives the protein CASSSVLGGDEQFF.

This clonotype appeared a few times. The chain uses TRBV20-1 and TRBJ1-1; 7 bases line up with TRBD1. CDR3 length equals 14 residues. With 2 bases clipped from V and 1 base from J, the junction kept 4 bases outside the gene matches. Germline CDR1 is DFQATT and CDR2 is SNEGSKA (reference sequence). CDR3 in amino acids: CSARRGQKNTEAFF. CDR3 nucleotides: TGCAGTGCTAGAAGGGGACAGAAGAACACTGAAGCTTTCTTT.

A remark on this clonotype: A clone one base away is much larger, so this may be a read error. The chain carries TRBV5-1 and TRBJ2-7; weak D call: TRBD2 (5 bases). The CDR3 is made up of 17 amino acids. The ends were cut back, 3 bases at V and 3 bases at J, with 22 bases in the middle. CDR1 SGHRS and CDR2 YFSETQ come from the germline V gene. The DNA of the CDR3 is TGCGCCAGCAGCTCCCCCGAGGGATTGACTAACGGCTACGAGCAGTACTTC. It codes for CASSSPEGLTNGYEQYF.

The V and J genes are TRBV29-1 and TRBJ2-1; the D gene is possibly TRBD1 (5 bases). CDR1 is SQVTM and CDR2 is ANQGSEA in the germline V gene. The V end lost 7 bases, the J end lost 5 bases, and 12 bases lay between the germline ends. The CDR3 spans 12 residues. CDR3 region: CSGRGTNNEQFF. The DNA for the CDR3 is TGCAGCGGAAGGGGAACAAACAATGAGCAGTTCTTC.

The gene calls are TRBV4-2 and TRBJ1-1, with D perhaps TRBD1 (6 bases). Germline V CDR1 and CDR2: LGHNA, YNFKEQ. The CDR3 runs 17 residues. With 0 bases removed from V and 3 bases from J, the gap between germline ends came to 17 bases. This CDR3 is CASSQDDFREGDTEAFF. The CDR3, as DNA: TGTGCCAGCAGCCAAGATGATTTCAGGGAGGGGGACACTGAAGCTTTCTTT.

This clonotype was seen more than once but under ten times. The chain has TRBV7-2 and TRBJ2-3; no clear D. The ends were cut back, 5 bases at V and 0 bases at J, with 15 bases in the middle. This CDR3 is 16 amino acids long. The germline CDR1 and CDR2 sequences are SGHTA and FQGNSA. The CDR3 nucleotides are TGTGCCAGCAGCCCGAGCAACGATCGGAGCACAGATACGCAGTATTTT. This encodes CASSPSNDRSTDTQYF.

This clonotype was counted between two and nine times. At one end, the junction sequence differs from germline, possibly due to a read error. V is TRBV20-1 and J is TRBJ2-4; tentative D call: TRBD1 (5 bases). Germline lookup yields CDR1 DFQATT and CDR2 SNEGSKA (reference sequence). The CDR3 extends over 14 amino acids. CDR3 protein: CSAGDNRQKNIQYF. Here the CDR3 DNA reads TGCAGTGCTGGAGATAATAGACAGAAAAACATTCAGTACTTC.

This clonotype was picked up a small number of times. V gene TRBV2 combines with J gene TRBJ2-1; D may be TRBD2 (5 bases). V lost 2 bases and J lost 7, with 6 bases in between. Germline loops: CDR1 SNHLY, CDR2 FYNNEI. The CDR3 has 12 amino acids. The CDR3: CASSETSNEQFF. In DNA, the CDR3 is TGTGCCAGCAGTGAAACTAGTAATGAGCAGTTCTTC.

The chain recombines TRBV20-1 with TRBJ2-3; the D is unclear. Germline V lookup: CDR1 DFQATT, CDR2 SNEGSKA (reference sequence). V lost 0 bases to trimming and J lost 5 bases, with 9 bases between them. This CDR3 has 13 residues. CDR3 loop: CSARDRWRDTQYF. In DNA form, the CDR3 reads TGCAGTGCTAGAGATCGGTGGAGAGATACGCAGTATTTT.

The rearrangement joins TRBV5-4 to TRBJ1-1; D is uncertain. The CDR3 is 14 residues long. Germline V gene sequence: CDR1 SGHNT, CDR2 YYREEE (reference sequence). Trimming pared 6 bases from V and 3 bases from J, leaving 15 bases between. Here the CDR3 reads CASTLGITDTEAFF. DNA for the CDR3: TGTGCCAGCACCCTGGGGATAACGGACACTGAAGCTTTCTTT.

This clonotype came up a few times. The chain joins TRBV7-9 to TRBJ1-2; 11 nucleotides align to TRBD1. This CDR3 region has 15 residues. Germline V gives CDR1 SEHNR, CDR2 FQNEAQ (reference sequence). V lost 6 bases and J lost 6; bases outside the gene matches: 9. The CDR3 region is CASRTSEDRGHGYTF. The CDR3 coding sequence is TGTGCCAGCAGGACTTCGGAGGACAGGGGGCATGGCTACACCTTC. Variable domain in full (rest from reference TRBV7-9 and TRBJ1-2): DTGVSQNPRHKITKRGQNVTFRCDPISEHNRLYWYRQTLGQGPEFLTYFQNEAQLEKSRLLSDRFSAERPKGSFSTLEIQRTEQGDSAMYLCASRTSEDRGHGYTFGSGTRLTVV.

This clonotype has at least ten counts. The chain uses TRBV12-3 or TRBV12-4 and TRBJ2-1, with D unresolved. The CDR3 totals 12 residues. V lost 6 bases, J lost 1 base, and 4 bases lay in between. CDR3 sequence: CASSHSYNEQFF. The CDR3 DNA follows: TGTGCCAGCAGCCATTCCTACAATGAGCAGTTCTTC.

The chain couples TRBV2 to TRBJ2-5; D remains unclear. The end of the DNA is better explained by TRBJ2-7, so the J call may be wrong. The CDR3 covers 14 residues. The germline CDR1 and CDR2 sequences are SNHLY and FYNNEI. The CDR3 sequence is CASSEARSLGEQYF. In DNA form, the CDR3 reads TGTGCCAGCAGTGAAGCGCGGAGTTTGGGCGAGCAGTACTTC.

In this sample, this clonotype turned up a few times. The J gene is TRBJ2-1, the V gene TRBV2; 10 bases align to TRBD2. Trimming cost V 4 bases and J 4 bases; bases outside gene matches: 7. The CDR3 loop spans 16 amino acids. CDR1 and CDR2 (germline): SNHLY, FYNNEI. CDR3 in amino acids: CASSVAGGTIYNEQFF. CDR3 nucleotide sequence: TGTGCCAGCAGTGTAGCGGGAGGTACCATTTACAATGAGCAGTTCTTC.

The chain is built from TRBV20-1 and TRBJ1-1, with D uncertain. CDR1 and CDR2 (germline): DFQATT, SNEGSKA (reference sequence). The CDR3 totals 12 residues. Trimming shortened V by 7 bases and J by 1 base, and 10 bases separated the two germline ends. The CDR3 sequence: CSGGLGNTEAFF. For the CDR3, the DNA is TGCAGTGGCGGGCTCGGGAACACTGAAGCTTTCTTT.

The chain combines TRBV2 with TRBJ2-3, with D maybe TRBD2 (6 bases). The V and J ends lost 8 bases and 2 bases respectively, with 11 bases between them. CDR1 SNHLY and CDR2 FYNNEI come from the germline V gene. This CDR3 contains 13 residues. CDR3 nucleotide sequence: TGTGCCAGCGGTCTAGCGTTCACAGATACGCAGTATTTT. Its translation is CASGLAFTDTQYF.

This clonotype occurred a few times. This sequence joins TRBV20-1 and TRBJ2-5; D perhaps matches TRBD2 (7 bases). This CDR3 is built from 15 residues. V gave up 1 base and J gave up 5 bases, with 17 bases separating them. Germline V gene sequence: CDR1 DFQATT, CDR2 SNEGSKA (reference sequence). The CDR3 nucleotides read TGCAGTGCTAGAGGGGGGGAGGGGGGTGCGGAGACCCAGTACTTC. It yields the protein CSARGGEGGAETQYF.

The genes are TRBV4-1 and TRBJ2-1; 9 nucleotides align to TRBD2. V shed 2 bases and J 10 bases; nucleotides not matched to a gene: 12. From germline, CDR1 is MGHRA and CDR2 YSYEKL. The CDR3 contains 16 residues. DNA of the CDR3: TGCGCCAGCAGCCAACGGGTCGCGGGGGGGCGTAACGAGCAGTTCTTC. Translating it yields CASSQRVAGGRNEQFF.

The chain couples TRBV20-1 to TRBJ2-1, with 9 bases lining up with TRBD1. There are 13 residues in the CDR3. The germline V gene has CDR1 DFQATT and CDR2 SNEGSKA (reference sequence). The CDR3 coding sequence is TGCACCTCCGGGACAGGGTCTTACAATGAGCAGTTCTTC. Protein sequence: CTSGTGSYNEQFF.

V usage is TRBV6-1 and J usage is TRBJ2-7; D remains ambiguous. There are 14 residues in the CDR3. Trimming took off 4 bases at V and 0 bases at J, with 10 bases between the two ends. Germline V gene lookup returns CDR1 MNHNS and CDR2 SASEGT. The CDR3 here is CASSGGGVSYEQYF. CDR3 nucleotide sequence: TGTGCCAGCAGTGGGGGTGGGGTCTCCTACGAGCAGTACTTC.

This clonotype was observed once. This sequence joins TRBV28 and TRBJ1-2, with TRBD1 matching over 10 bases. V gave up 5 bases and J gave up 8 bases; unmatched junction bases: 11. Germline loops: CDR1 MDHEN, CDR2 SYDVKM. CDR3 length: 15 residues. The CDR3 loop is CASSAGTGVCYGYTF. In DNA form, the CDR3 reads TGTGCCAGCAGTGCCGGGACAGGGGTTTGCTACGGCTACACCTTC.